The clone carrying this TCR beta chain turned up a few times. Its cognate antigen is unknown. CDR1 and CDR2 from the germline V gene are SGHTA and FQGNSA. V lost 5 bases and J 6 bases, leaving 10 bases between the germline ends. This CDR3 contains 12 residues. This sample stems from a study of response to subunit inactivated influenza vaccine. Study-wide findings and caveats: Few new T cells, the authors suggested, are recruited by each seasonal influenza vaccination.

TCRdb passed the RT-PCR reads through MiXCR, listing each CDR3 protein once. The sample carries about 520,000 distinct CDR3 sequences, roughly 7.6% recorded once. This chain uses TRBV7-2 with TRBJ1-1; no firm D call. The sequence was obtained from a man aged 50-75 years who received an inactivated influenza vaccine. The source was PBMCs from blood, collected less than 30 months after vaccination. The CDR3 here is CASSATSAEAFF. For the CDR3, the DNA is TGTGCCAGCAGCGCGACATCGGCTGAAGCTTTCTTT.